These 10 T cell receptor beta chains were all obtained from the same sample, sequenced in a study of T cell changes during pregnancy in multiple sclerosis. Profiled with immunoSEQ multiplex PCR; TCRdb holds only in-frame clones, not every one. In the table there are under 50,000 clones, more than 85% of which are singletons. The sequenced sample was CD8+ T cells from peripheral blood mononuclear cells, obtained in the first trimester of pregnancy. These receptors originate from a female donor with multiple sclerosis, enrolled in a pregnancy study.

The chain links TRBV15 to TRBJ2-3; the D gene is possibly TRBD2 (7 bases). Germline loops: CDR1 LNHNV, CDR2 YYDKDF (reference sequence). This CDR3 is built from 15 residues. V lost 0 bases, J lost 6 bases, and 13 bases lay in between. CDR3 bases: TGTGCCACCAGCAGAGACTTCGGGGGGCGTGATACGCAGTATTTT. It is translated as CATSRDFGGRDTQYF.

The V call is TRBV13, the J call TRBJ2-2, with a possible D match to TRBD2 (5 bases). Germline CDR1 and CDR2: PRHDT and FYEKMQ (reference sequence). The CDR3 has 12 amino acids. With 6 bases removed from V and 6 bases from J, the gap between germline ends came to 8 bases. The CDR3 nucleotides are TGTGCCAGCAGTTCGGGATCCGGGGAGCTGTTTTTT. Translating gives CASSSGSGELFF. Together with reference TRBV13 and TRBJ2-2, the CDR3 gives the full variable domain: AAGVIQSPRHLIKEKRETATLKCYPIPRHDTVYWYQQGPGQDPQFLISFYEKMQSDKGSIPDRFSAQQFSDYHSELNMSSLELGDSALYFCASSSGSGELFFGEGSRLTVL.

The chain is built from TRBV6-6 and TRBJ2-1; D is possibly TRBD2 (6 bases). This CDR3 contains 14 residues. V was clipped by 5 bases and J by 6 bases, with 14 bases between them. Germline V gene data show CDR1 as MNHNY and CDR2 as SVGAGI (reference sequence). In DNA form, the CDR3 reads TGTGCCAGCAGTCGGGACTCCCTGGGCAATGAGCAGTTCTTC. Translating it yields CASSRDSLGNEQFF.

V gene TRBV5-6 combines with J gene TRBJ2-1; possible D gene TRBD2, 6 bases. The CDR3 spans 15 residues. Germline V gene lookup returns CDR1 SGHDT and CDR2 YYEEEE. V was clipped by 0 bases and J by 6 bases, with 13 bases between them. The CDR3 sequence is CASSLGLGGFNEQFF. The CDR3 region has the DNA TGTGCCAGCAGCTTGGGACTAGGCGGTTTCAATGAGCAGTTCTTC.

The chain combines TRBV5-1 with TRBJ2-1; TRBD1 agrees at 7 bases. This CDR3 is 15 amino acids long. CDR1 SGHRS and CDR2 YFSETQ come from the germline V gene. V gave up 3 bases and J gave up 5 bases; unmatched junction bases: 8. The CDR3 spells CASSSRDSKNNEQFF. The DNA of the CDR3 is TGCGCCAGCAGCTCCCGGGACAGTAAGAACAATGAGCAGTTCTTC.

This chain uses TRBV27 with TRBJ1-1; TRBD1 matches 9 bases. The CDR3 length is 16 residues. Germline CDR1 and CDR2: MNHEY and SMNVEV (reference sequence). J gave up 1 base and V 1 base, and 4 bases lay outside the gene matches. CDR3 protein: CASSLFGTGPNTEAFF. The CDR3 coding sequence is TGTGCCAGCAGTTTATTCGGGACAGGGCCGAACACTGAAGCTTTCTTT.

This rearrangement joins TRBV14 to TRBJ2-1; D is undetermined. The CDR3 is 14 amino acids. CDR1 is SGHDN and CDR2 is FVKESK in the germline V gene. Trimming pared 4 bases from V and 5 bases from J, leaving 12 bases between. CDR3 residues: CASSLPANHNEQFF. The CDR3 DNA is TGTGCCAGCAGCCTCCCCGCTAACCACAATGAGCAGTTCTTC.

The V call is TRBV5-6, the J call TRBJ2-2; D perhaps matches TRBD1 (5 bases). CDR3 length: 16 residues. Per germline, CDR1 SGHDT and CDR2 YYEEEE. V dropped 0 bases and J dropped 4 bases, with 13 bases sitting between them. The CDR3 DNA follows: TGTGCCAGCAGCTTGGCCCCGATCAGGGCCACCGGGGAGCTGTTTTTT. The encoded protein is CASSLAPIRATGELFF.

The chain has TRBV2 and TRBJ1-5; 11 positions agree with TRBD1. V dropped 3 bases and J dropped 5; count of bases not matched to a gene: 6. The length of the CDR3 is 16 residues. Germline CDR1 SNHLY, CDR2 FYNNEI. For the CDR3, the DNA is TGTGCCAGCAGTGACCGGACAGGGGGCTCTGATCAGCCCCAGCATTTT. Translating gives CASSDRTGGSDQPQHF.

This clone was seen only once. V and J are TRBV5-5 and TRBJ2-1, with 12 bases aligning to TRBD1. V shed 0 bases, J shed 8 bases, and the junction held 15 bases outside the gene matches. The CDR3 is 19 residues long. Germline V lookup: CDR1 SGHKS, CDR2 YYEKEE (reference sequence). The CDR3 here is CASSLGDRGRVDLGDEQFF. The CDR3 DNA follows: TGTGCCAGCAGCTTGGGGGACAGGGGGCGGGTTGATTTAGGCGATGAGCAGTTCTTC.